The 24 T cell receptor beta chains in this list originate from one sample, sequenced in a study of Graves' ophthalmopathy and Graves' hyperthyroidism. RNA served as the template for amplifying TCR beta CDR3 regions. HTBI primers served in a first-round RT-PCR, which a second-round multiplex PCR followed. Via MiXCR, TCRdb re-called the multiplex PCR reads, giving one row per CDR3 protein. The data show 350,000 or so distinct CDR3 sequences, with roughly a sixth seen just once and more than 9% held by the top ten. The sequencing input was peripheral blood. The source is an adult man with Graves' ophthalmopathy.

This clonotype was found many times. The chain uses TRBV4-2 and TRBJ1-2; TRBD1 is a possible D gene (5 bases). The CDR3 has 16 amino acids. V was cut by 3 bases and J by 5 bases, with 19 bases left in between. CDR1 and CDR2 from the germline V gene are LGHNA and YNFKEQ. CDR3 sequence (DNA): TGTGCCAGCAGCCATCCACCGGTCCGGGACTCTTATGGCTACACCTTC. It codes for CASSHPPVRDSYGYTF.

The table lists this clonotype with many counts. The V gene is TRBV14, the J gene TRBJ1-2; D unresolved. The V and J ends lost 1 base and 8 bases respectively, with 11 bases between them. Germline assignment: CDR1 SGHDN and CDR2 FVKESK. The CDR3 totals 13 residues. The CDR3 sequence is CASSQVTNGGYTF. The CDR3 nucleotides are TGTGCCAGCAGCCAAGTTACCAACGGGGGCTACACCTTC.

This clonotype was recorded at least ten times. The V and J genes are TRBV4-2 and TRBJ2-7, with 13 bases matching TRBD2. Germline loops: CDR1 LGHNA, CDR2 YNFKEQ. The CDR3 length is 15 residues. V lost 5 bases, J lost 7 bases, and 8 bases stayed unmatched. CDR3 coding DNA: TGTGCCAGCAGCGGTACTAGCGGGGGGGCCGGGGAGCAGTACTTC. Amino acids: CASSGTSGGAGEQYF.

A note on this clonotype: A junction boundary mismatches the germline segment, possibly from a read error. The V and J genes are TRBV6-1 and TRBJ1-1; 8 nucleotides line up with TRBD1. The length of the CDR3 is 14 residues. Germline loops: CDR1 MNHNS, CDR2 SASEGT. In DNA, the CDR3 is TGTGTCAGCAGTGAAACAGGGGGATGGAATGAAGCTTTCTTT. It encodes CVSSETGGWNEAFF.

This clonotype was observed at least ten times. The J gene is TRBJ1-1, the V gene TRBV6-2 or TRBV6-3, with D possibly being TRBD1 (6 bases). Trimming took 4 bases from V and 2 from J, leaving 20 bases between them. CDR3 length: 17 amino acids. CDR1 and CDR2 (germline): MNHEY, SVGEGT. The CDR3: CASSSIQRDILNTEAFF. The CDR3 DNA reads TGTGCCAGCAGTTCGATCCAACGGGACATTTTAAACACTGAAGCTTTCTTT.

This clonotype showed up many times. This chain uses TRBV11-2 with TRBJ2-5; TRBD2 agrees at 11 bases. V trimming: 5 bases; J trimming: 5 bases; junction bases outside the gene matches: 7. The CDR3 is made up of 15 amino acids. Germline-derived CDR1 and CDR2 are SGHAT and FQNNGV. The CDR3 DNA follows: TGTGCCAGCAGCCATCTAGCGGGAGGACAGGAGACCCAGTACTTC. This codes for CASSHLAGGQETQYF.

This clonotype was observed at least ten times. The chain combines TRBV3-1 with TRBJ1-5, with 9 bases that match TRBD1. With V trimmed by 4 bases and J by 7 bases, 11 bases remained unmatched. The germline V gene encodes CDR1 LGHDT and CDR2 YNNKEL (reference sequence). This CDR3 is 16 amino acids long. Here the CDR3 DNA reads TGTGCCAGCAGCCCACGAGGACAGGGGAAGGACCAGCCCCAGCATTTT. Its translation: CASSPRGQGKDQPQHF.

This clonotype was seen at least ten times. The chain couples TRBV12-3 or TRBV12-4 to TRBJ2-5; 9 nucleotides agree with TRBD2. The CDR3 extends over 14 amino acids. After removal of 6 bases from V and 5 bases from J, the junction contained 7 bases not matched to a gene. The DNA for the CDR3 is TGTGCCAGCAGCCGCGGGGGGGCAACTGAGACCCAGTACTTC. Its translation is CASSRGGATETQYF.

There are many counts of this clonotype. V is TRBV7-3 and J is TRBJ1-1; TRBD1 is a possible D gene (6 bases). With 2 bases removed from V and 1 base from J, the gap between germline ends came to 14 bases. From germline, CDR1 is SGHTA and CDR2 FQGTGA. This CDR3 has 16 amino acids. CDR3 protein: CASSLQAGGANTEAFF. DNA of the CDR3: TGTGCCAGCAGCTTACAGGCGGGGGGGGCGAACACTGAAGCTTTCTTT.

The gene calls are TRBV4-1 and TRBJ1-5; TRBD1 might be the D (6 bases). Germline-derived CDR1 and CDR2 are MGHRA and YSYEKL. CDR3 length: 16 residues. Trimming cost V 1 base and J 7 bases, with 17 bases left between them. The CDR3 loop reads CASSQGGAGAVQPQHF. CDR3 DNA: TGCGCCAGCAGCCAAGGCGGGGCAGGGGCTGTGCAGCCCCAGCATTTT.

This clonotype came up many times. This rearrangement joins TRBV10-3 to TRBJ2-7, with D perhaps TRBD2 (6 bases). The CDR3 covers 14 residues. Trimming pared 2 bases from V and 2 bases from J, leaving 10 bases between. The germline V gene encodes CDR1 ENHRY and CDR2 SYGVKD. The CDR3: CAISERLETYEQYF. Written as DNA, the CDR3 is TGTGCCATCAGTGAGCGACTAGAGACCTACGAGCAGTACTTC.

This clonotype was seen repeatedly, ten times or more. The chain is built from TRBV20-1 and TRBJ1-1; tentative D call: TRBD1 (6 bases). The germline gives CDR1 DFQATT, CDR2 SNEGSKA (reference sequence). The V and J ends lost 2 bases and 5 bases respectively, with 12 bases between them. The CDR3 length is 13 residues. Here the CDR3 DNA reads TGCAGTGCTAGACCCAGGGGTTGGACTGAAGCTTTCTTT. This codes for CSARPRGWTEAFF.

This clonotype was seen repeatedly, ten times or more. The chain couples TRBV20-1 to TRBJ2-5; D is perhaps TRBD2 (5 bases). CDR1 and CDR2 from the germline V gene are DFQATT and SNEGSKA (reference sequence). CDR3 length: 14 residues. Trimming stripped 1 base from V and 5 bases from J, with 14 bases between. As DNA, the CDR3 is TGCAGTGCTAGAGGGAGCAGTGGGGAGGAGACCCAGTACTTC. The encoded protein is CSARGSSGEETQYF.

This clonotype was counted ten times or more. CDR3 in DNA: TGTGCCAGCAGCTTGGGTTGGGGTATCCCAAACACTGAAGCTTTCTTT. Protein product: CASSLGWGIPNTEAFF. The V and J genes are TRBV11-3 and TRBJ1-1; D unresolved. Trimming cost V 3 bases and J 2 bases, with 16 bases left between them. This CDR3 contains 16 residues. Germline CDR1 and CDR2: SGHNT and YENEEA. Supplemented by reference TRBV11-3 and TRBJ1-1, the full variable domain reads EAGVVQSPRYKIIEKKQPVAFWCNPISGHNTLYWYLQNLGQGPELLIRYENEEAVDDSQLPKDRFSAERLKGVDSTLKIQPAELGDSAVYLCASSLGWGIPNTEAFFGQGTRLTVV.

The chain recombines TRBV11-2 with TRBJ1-6, with TRBD1 matching 7 bases. The V segment lost 4 bases and the J segment 9 bases; nucleotides outside the gene matches: 9. The length of the CDR3 is 15 residues. Per the germline V gene, CDR1 is SGHAT and CDR2 is FQNNGV. The CDR3 region has the DNA TGTGCCAGCAGCTCAACCCGGCACAGGGGTTCACCCCTCCACTTT. Amino acid sequence: CASSSTRHRGSPLHF.

At least ten counts were recorded for this clonotype. This chain uses TRBV3-1 with TRBJ2-5; 8 nucleotides match TRBD1. The V and J ends lost 0 bases and 0 bases, in that order; junction bases with no gene match: 6. Germline CDR1 reads LGHDT; CDR2 reads YNNKEL (reference sequence). The CDR3 has 17 amino acids. In DNA form, the CDR3 reads TGTGCCAGCAGCCAAGACACAGGGGGAAGGTACCAAGAGACCCAGTACTTC. It translates to CASSQDTGGRYQETQYF.

The sample holds many counts of this clonotype. The chain has TRBV6-2 or TRBV6-3 and TRBJ2-7, with 9 bases that match TRBD1. The J segment lost 3 bases and the V segment lost 4 bases, leaving 4 bases of the junction unmatched. Germline V gene data show CDR1 as MNHEY and CDR2 as SVGEGT. This CDR3 spans 14 amino acids. As DNA, the CDR3 is TGTGCCAGCAGTTCACAGGGGGCCCTCTACGAGCAGTACTTC. Amino acids: CASSSQGALYEQYF.

The sample holds many counts of this clonotype. The rearrangement links TRBV29-1 to TRBJ1-2, with a possible D match to TRBD1 (5 bases). CDR1 and CDR2 from the germline V gene are SQVTM and ANQGSEA. Trimming took 7 bases from V and 14 from J, leaving 20 bases between them. The length of the CDR3 is 11 residues. CDR3 protein: CSDRTSRGETF. CDR3 sequence (DNA): TGCAGCGACAGGACCTCCCGGGGGGAGACCTTC.

This clonotype was seen many times. The V gene is TRBV6-1, the J gene TRBJ1-6; the D is unclear. The CDR3 loop spans 11 amino acids. Germline CDR1 and CDR2: MNHNS and SASEGT. V dropped 4 bases and J dropped 7 bases, with 2 bases sitting between them. The CDR3 DNA follows: TGTGCCAGCAGTGGGAATTCACCCCTCCACTTT. This codes for CASSGNSPLHF.

At least ten counts were recorded for this clonotype. The chain employs TRBV11-1 and TRBJ2-7; maybe TRBD2 (6 bases). CDR3 length: 16 residues. Trimming left V 2 bases short and J 2 bases short, with 16 bases between. The germline V gene encodes CDR1 SGHAT and CDR2 FQDESV (reference sequence). CDR3 sequence reads: CASSLSPGTETYEQYF. CDR3 bases: TGTGCCAGCAGCTTATCACCTGGGACTGAGACCTACGAGCAGTACTTC.

This clonotype was picked up many times. V gene TRBV6-1 combines with J gene TRBJ1-2; 8 bases align to TRBD1. The length of the CDR3 is 14 residues. The V gene's germline CDR1 is MNHNS and CDR2 SASEGT. With 4 bases clipped from V and 9 bases from J, the junction kept 10 bases outside the gene matches. The CDR3 loop reads CASSGIRTGWRYTF. In nucleotides, the CDR3 is TGTGCCAGCAGTGGAATTCGGACAGGGTGGCGCTACACCTTC.

This clonotype was detected many times. CDR3 protein: CASSRVNNSPLHF. DNA of the CDR3: TGTGCCAGCAGTCGGGTTAATAATTCACCCCTCCACTTT. This sequence joins TRBV12-3 or TRBV12-4 and TRBJ1-6; D is ambiguous. Trimming cost V 5 bases and J 5 bases, with 7 bases left between them. CDR3 size: 13 residues.

This clonotype has ten or more counts. One junction end does not reproduce the germline sequence, and a read error may be involved. This sequence joins TRBV10-3 and TRBJ1-1; 8 nucleotides agree with TRBD1. The CDR3 sequence is 13 residues long. Germline V gene sequence: CDR1 ENHRY, CDR2 SYGVKD. The DNA for the CDR3 is TGTGCCATCAGGGGACAGGTAAACACTGAAACTTTCTTT. It is translated as CAIRGQVNTETFF.

This chain links TRBV6-2 or TRBV6-3 with TRBJ1-1; TRBD1 matches at 8 bases. The CDR3 contains 13 residues. With V trimmed by 3 bases and J by 11 bases, 8 bases remained unmatched. Germline CDR1 reads MNHEY; CDR2 reads SVGEGT. The CDR3 DNA sequence: TGTGCCAGCAGTTATGTTGGACAGGGAATGGCTTTCTTT. This sequence encodes CASSYVGQGMAFF.